This entry lists 2 T cell receptor beta chains sequenced from one sample in a study of spatial heterogeneity in lung cancer. TCRdb independently ran MiXCR on the 5' RACE reads; one entry per CDR3 protein. The repertoire holds tens of thousands of distinct CDR3 sequences, with around 5.8% as singletons. The time point is: blood at routine non-recurrence follow-up after resection. In each case, whole RNA from tumor, nontumor lung or frozen PBMC was sequenced unsorted. The material sequenced was PBMCs, taken at follow-up. The origin of the receptors is a male donor with early-stage non-small cell lung cancer.

This clonotype has at least ten counts. J is TRBJ2-7 and V is TRBV4-2; TRBD2 aligns across 11 bases. The junction had 8 bases not matched to a gene; V was cut back by 0 bases and J by 4 bases. CDR3 length: 17 residues. Looked up from germline, CDR1 is LGHNA and CDR2 is YNFKEQ. The chain's CDR3 is CASSQELAGLAVYEQYF. The CDR3 coding sequence is TGTGCCAGCAGCCAAGAATTGGCGGGACTAGCGGTTTACGAGCAGTACTTC.

The gene calls are TRBV7-2 and TRBJ1-2, with a tentative D call TRBD1 (5 bases). Germline V gene sequence: CDR1 SGHTA, CDR2 FQGNSA. CDR3 length equals 13 residues. V gave up 1 base and J gave up 4 bases, with 7 bases separating them. CDR3 in amino acids: CASSLGQSYGYTF. The CDR3 coding sequence is TGTGCCAGCAGCTTAGGACAGTCCTATGGCTACACCTTC.